The sample holds a few counts of the clone carrying this T cell receptor beta chain. Expressed TCRB transcripts were sequenced after all isolated RNA was converted to cDNA. Assay: immunoSEQ multiplex PCR; the TCRdb copy retains only in-frame clones and omits some. The sample lists 120,000 to 150,000 clones, less than 8.5% occurring once. The length of the CDR3 is 16 residues. Per the germline V gene, CDR1 is LNHDA and CDR2 is SQIVND (reference sequence). V shed 6 bases, J shed 6 bases, and the junction held 5 bases outside the gene matches. The data stem from a study of beta chain features in type 1 diabetes. The authors sorted CD4+ naive, central memory, regulatory and stem cell-like memory cells via CD45RO/CCR7/CD25/CD127/CD95/CD27.

The receptor was isolated from a woman in her thirties in good health. The rearrangement joins TRBV19 to TRBJ2-1; 16 bases are a match to TRBD2. The sequencing input was central memory CD4+ T cells from blood. The DNA for the CDR3 is TGTGCCAGTAGGGGGGGGACTAGCGGGAGGGTCAATGAGCAGTTCTTC. This translates into CASRGGTSGRVNEQFF.